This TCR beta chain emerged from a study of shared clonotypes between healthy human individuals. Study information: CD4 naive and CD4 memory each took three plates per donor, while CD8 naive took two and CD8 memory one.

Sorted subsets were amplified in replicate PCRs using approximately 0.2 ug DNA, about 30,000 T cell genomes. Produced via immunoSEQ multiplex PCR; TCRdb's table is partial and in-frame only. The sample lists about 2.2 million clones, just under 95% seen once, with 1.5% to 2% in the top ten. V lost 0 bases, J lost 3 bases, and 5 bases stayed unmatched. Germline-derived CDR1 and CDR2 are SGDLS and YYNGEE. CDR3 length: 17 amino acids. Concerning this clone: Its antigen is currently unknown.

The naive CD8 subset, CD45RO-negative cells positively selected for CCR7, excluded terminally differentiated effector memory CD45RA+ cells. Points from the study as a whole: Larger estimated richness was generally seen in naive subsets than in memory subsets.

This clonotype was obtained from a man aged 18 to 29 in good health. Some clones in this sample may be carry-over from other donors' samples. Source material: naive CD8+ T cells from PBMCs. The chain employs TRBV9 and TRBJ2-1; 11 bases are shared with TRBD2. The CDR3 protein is CASSVGSGLAVYNEQFF. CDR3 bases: TGTGCCAGCAGCGTAGGGTCGGGACTAGCGGTCTACAATGAGCAGTTCTTC.